This TCR beta chain emerged from a study of CD8 T cells in ankylosing spondylitis. The study, taken as a whole, reports: In ankylosing spondylitis blood, a motif of 7 to 9 highly homologous TCR beta variants appeared characteristic. Certain motif variants had earlier been reported in reactive arthritis synovial fluid and blood. Significant enrichment of disease-linked clones was reportedly seen in matched ankylosing spondylitis synovial fluid. Clones that were linked to disease were CD8+ and were relatively rare in peripheral blood.

A single record per CDR3 protein comes from TCRdb applying MiXCR to the 5' RACE reads. The repertoire has approximately 550,000 distinct CDR3 sequences, 9.5% to 15% of them found once; the top ten carry around 7%. J lost 7 bases, V lost 5 bases, and 10 bases had no gene match. The CDR3 consists of 15 residues. This clonotype was detected ten times or more. The antigen is undetermined. The chain carries TRBV12-3 or TRBV12-4 and TRBJ2-3; 9 nucleotides line up with TRBD2. Material for sequencing was blood, either unsorted or a sorted T cell fraction (not recorded which). The source is a male donor with ankylosing spondylitis. This CDR3 reads CASSPGVAGVYTQYF. CDR3 nucleotide sequence: TGTGCCAGCAGTCCCGGGGTAGCGGGAGTGTATACGCAGTATTTT.